These 8 T cell receptor beta chains were all obtained from the same sample, sequenced in a study of CD8 T cells in ankylosing spondylitis. The study's findings and limits: A TCR beta motif of fewer than ten highly homologous variants seemed to mark ankylosing spondylitis blood.

Their recognized antigens are unknown. TCRdb used MiXCR to reprocess the 5' RACE reads, holding one entry per CDR3 protein. The table records about 840,000 distinct CDR3 sequences, approximately 12% of them present only once. Sequenced sample: blood, either unsorted or a sorted T cell fraction (not recorded which). The source of these receptors is a male donor with ankylosing spondylitis.

This clonotype was recorded many times. The chain joins TRBV6-1 to TRBJ2-2; unclear D gene. From germline, CDR1 is MNHNS and CDR2 SASEGT. CDR3 size: 13 residues. V was clipped by 7 bases and J by 5 bases, with 11 bases between them. The CDR3 spells CASNDALTGELFF. The CDR3 DNA follows: TGTGCCAGCAATGACGCTTTAACCGGGGAGCTGTTTTTT.

This clonotype showed up just a few times. This chain connects TRBV6-1 to TRBJ2-3; TRBD2 aligns across 14 bases. Germline lookup yields CDR1 MNHNS and CDR2 SASEGT. The V segment lost 5 bases and the J segment 5 bases; nucleotides outside the gene matches: 9. The CDR3 has 17 amino acids. CDR3 DNA sequence: TGTGCCAGCAGTCGGACTAGCGGGGGGAGTGGAGGAGATACGCAGTATTTT. Amino acids: CASSRTSGGSGGDTQYF.

The chain joins TRBV20-1 to TRBJ2-3; 8 bases line up with TRBD2. This CDR3 has 14 residues. CDR1 DFQATT and CDR2 SNEGSKA come from the germline V gene (reference sequence). After removal of 2 bases from V and 2 bases from J, the junction contained 3 bases not matched to a gene. CDR3 nucleotide sequence: TGCAGTGCTAGATCGGGGGGGGCCACAGATACGCAGTATTTT. It codes for CSARSGGATDTQYF.

The CDR3 region is CASSQVRVAEAFF. CDR3 nucleotide sequence: TGTGCCAGCAGCCAAGTTCGTGTTGCTGAAGCTTTCTTT. The J gene is TRBJ1-1, the V gene TRBV3-1, with D unclear. The CDR3 has 13 amino acids. The V gene lost 1 base and the J gene lost 6 bases, with 9 bases spanning the gap. From germline, CDR1 is LGHDT and CDR2 YNNKEL (reference sequence).

This clonotype was detected only a few times. This sequence joins TRBV20-1 and TRBJ1-1; 7 nucleotides align to TRBD1. Germline trimming cut 6 bases from V and 6 bases from J; bases unmatched to any gene: 10. Per the germline V gene, CDR1 is DFQATT and CDR2 is SNEGSKA (reference sequence). This CDR3 has 13 residues. CDR3 sequence (DNA): TGCAGTGCCTCTAGCACGACAGGGTCTGAAGCTTTCTTT. Encoded protein: CSASSTTGSEAFF.

Ten or more counts support this clonotype. The rearrangement links TRBV10-3 to TRBJ2-3, with 13 bases matching TRBD2. The CDR3 runs to 14 residues. V trimming: 9 bases; J trimming: 4 bases; junction bases outside the gene matches: 4. Germline V gene data show CDR1 as ENHRY and CDR2 as SYGVKD. Here the CDR3 reads CAISGLAGSDTQYF. The CDR3 region has the DNA TGTGCCATTTCGGGACTAGCGGGGTCAGATACGCAGTATTTT.

The chain employs TRBV5-1 and TRBJ2-7; 12 bases match TRBD2. Germline assignment: CDR1 SGHRS and CDR2 YFSETQ. The CDR3 is made up of 16 amino acids. Trimming cost V 0 bases and J 2 bases; bases outside gene matches: 3. The CDR3 sequence is CASSLGLAGDAYEQYF. The CDR3 coding sequence is TGCGCCAGCAGCTTGGGACTAGCGGGGGATGCCTACGAGCAGTACTTC.

In this sample, this clonotype turned up a few times. The gene calls are TRBV7-2 and TRBJ2-7; TRBD1 matches at 10 bases. The CDR3 spans 16 residues. Germline V lookup: CDR1 SGHTA, CDR2 FQGNSA. Germline trimming cut 6 bases from V and 1 base from J; bases unmatched to any gene: 9. This chain's CDR3 is CASSKGAGQGSYEQYF. CDR3 in DNA: TGTGCCAGCAGTAAAGGCGCGGGACAGGGGTCCTACGAGCAGTACTTC.